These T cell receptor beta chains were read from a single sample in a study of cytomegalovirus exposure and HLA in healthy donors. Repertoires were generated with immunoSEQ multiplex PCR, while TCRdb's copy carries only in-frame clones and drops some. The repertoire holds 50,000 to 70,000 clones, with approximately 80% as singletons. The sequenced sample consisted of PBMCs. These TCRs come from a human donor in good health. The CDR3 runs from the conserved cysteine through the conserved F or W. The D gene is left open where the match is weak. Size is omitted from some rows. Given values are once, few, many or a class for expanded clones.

TGTGCCAGCAGCCGGACAGTGGTCTACGAGCAGTACTTC | CASSRTVVYEQYF | TRBV5-6 | - | TRBJ2-7 | -
TGTGCCAGCAGCCCTCCCCCCGGAAACACCATATATTTT | CASSPPPGNTIYF | TRBV5-4 | - | TRBJ1-3 | -
TGTGCCAGCACTTCCTACACCCTGGCCTCCCGGGGTTCACCCCTCCACTTT | CASTSYTLASRGSPLHF | TRBV27 | - | TRBJ1-6 | -
TGTGCCAGTTACCGAGGGAGGAACACTGAAGCTTTCTTT | CASYRGRNTEAFF | TRBV6-5 | - | TRBJ1-1 | -
TGTGCCTGGAGCAATTGGGTGTTTAGCGGGGGGCAACGCACAGATACGCAGTATTTT | CAWSNWVFSGGQRTDTQYF | TRBV30 | - | TRBJ2-3 | TRBD2
TGTGCCAGCAGCATACAGCCTCCGAGCTCCTATAATTCACCCCTCCACTTT | CASSIQPPSSYNSPLHF | TRBV7-2 | - | TRBJ1-6 | -
TGTGCCAGCAGCACCACGGCCTACGAGCAGTACTTC | CASSTTAYEQYF | TRBV7-2 | - | TRBJ2-7 | -
TGTGCCAGCAGTTTATCGGGGCCATGGGGCACTGAAGCTTTCTTT | CASSLSGPWGTEAFF | TRBV27 | - | TRBJ1-1 | -
TGTGCCACAGCAGATCCGGGACAGGGGGGTGGAAACACCATATATTTT | CATADPGQGGGNTIYF | TRBV10-3 | - | TRBJ1-3 | TRBD1
TGTGCCAGCATCTCCGGACAGGGGACCTACAATGAGCAGTTCTTC | CASISGQGTYNEQFF | TRBV28 | - | TRBJ2-1 | TRBD1
TGTGCCAGCAGTTCGCTTCAGATAGCCAATCAGCCCCAGCATTTT | CASSSLQIANQPQHF | TRBV27 | once | TRBJ1-5 | -
TGTGCTAGCAGCTTAGAGTCGGGTTCCGAGCAGTACTTC | CASSLESGSEQYF | TRBV7-7 | - | TRBJ2-7 | -
TGTGCCAGCAGAGCCACAGGGGGCAAAGGTATTGGGGCTGGAAACACCATATATTTT | CASRATGGKGIGAGNTIYF | TRBV2 | few | TRBJ1-3 | TRBD1
TGTGCCAGCAGCTGGACAGGGGCGGCCTACGAGCAGTACTTC | CASSWTGAAYEQYF | TRBV7-9 | - | TRBJ2-7 | TRBD1
TGTGCCAGCAGTTTCATCGAGGGGGGGCTGTACTTC | CASSFIEGGLYF | TRBV6-5 | once | TRBJ2-4 | -
TGCGCCAGCAGCTTGCAGAGTGGGACAACAGGAAACACCATATATTTT | CASSLQSGTTGNTIYF | TRBV5-1 | - | TRBJ1-3 | -
TGTGCCAGCAAGGACACACCCTATGGCTACACCTTC | CASKDTPYGYTF | TRBV4-2 | - | TRBJ1-2 | -
TGTGCCAGCAGCCCCGTTAACACCGGGGAGCTGTTTTTT | CASSPVNTGELFF | TRBV7-9 | - | TRBJ2-2 | -
TGTGCCAGCAGCGTGGCGGCGGCTAACACTGAAGCTTTCTTT | CASSVAAANTEAFF | TRBV9 | - | TRBJ1-1 | -
TGTGCCAGCAGCCAAGTCGAAGCGGGGTGGACGGATACGCAGTATTTT | CASSQVEAGWTDTQYF | TRBV4-2 | once | TRBJ2-3 | TRBD2
TGTGCCAGCAGACCCGGGACGAACACCGGGGAGCTGTTTTTT | CASRPGTNTGELFF | TRBV27 | - | TRBJ2-2 | -
TGTGCCAGCAGCCCCTCCCGGGGGATCTCTGGGGCCAACGTCCTGACTTTC | CASSPSRGISGANVLTF | TRBV7-3 | - | TRBJ2-6 | -